This T cell receptor (beta chain) was profiled in a study of T cell responses to AZD1222 COVID-19 vaccine (dated by TCRdb to the early 2020s). Broadly, across the study: A total of over 230 trial participants underwent TCR sequencing, of whom about 210 received two doses of AZD1222 and some 25 received two doses of the MenACWY control vaccine. Enrollment into the trials was organized by age into subgroups of 18-55, 56-69 and 70-plus years, and those subgroups contained 148, 28 and 57 TCR-sequenced participants, respectively. The investigation overall reported the following: Because no samples from the day 14 peak response were available, repertoires could be characterized only after the peak T cell response. Participants were mostly white British, with more females than males. The authors suggested clonal diversity may have been underestimated. Nearly half of unique spike-specific TCRs reportedly recognized epitopes outside regions mutated in the B.1.351 and B.1.1.7 variants. CD4 TCRs associated with the vaccine covered the entire spike protein, and the dominant responses were in regions 160-218 and 743-854. In the small 56-69-year group, the increase in depth fell short of significance, most likely because of low power. After two AZD1222 doses, both the breadth and the depth of spike-specific TCRs were significantly higher than at day 0 and than in MenACWY recipients. Conclusions about previously exposed vaccinees are limited, since just six AZD1222 recipients were seropositive for SARS-CoV-2 at baseline.

The CDR3 regions of human TCRbeta chains were analyzed by immunosequencing. Turning to the authors' computational methods: TCRs in the repertoires were matched against a reference library of SARS-CoV-2-specific TCRs that had been generated with the MIRA antigen-specificity platform. Breadth was defined as the fraction of unique TCRs that were SARS-CoV-2-associated, and depth was defined as the fraction of total T cells that were SARS-CoV-2-associated. Using the MIRA data, each spike-specific TCR was assigned both to the spike region to which the TCR was reactive and to a CD4 or CD8 class. Log10-transformed breadth and depth values were compared by one-way ANOVA with Sidak's multiple comparisons tests. Sourced from immuneACCESS, this table was stored by TCRdb with only in-frame sequences that have V and J called. A share of the clones is absent; for the studies checked, an unresolved V gene accounts for under half, and the remainder has no known explanation. V and J calls and clone size are given by that table; D and trimming were obtained from the DNA. This sample has 250,000 to 300,000 clones in its table, and around 93% of those were observed once. The top ten clones comprise around 0.6% of the sample.

Reading from cysteine to phenylalanine, the CDR3 counts 12 amino acids. Only the CDR3 portion is preserved as DNA: 36 bases, with reading frame beginning at the first base. CDR1 SNHLY and CDR2 FYNNEI are derived from the germline V gene. Relative to germline, V is 4 bases shorter and J is 4 bases shorter, with 7 bases between their ends. This clone was detected once. Its antigen has not been determined. The sample holds no much larger clone one base away, and base qualities are not on file. Reading the label with the study, this specimen's time point is: about 28 days (+/-7) after the second vaccine dose. AZD1222 recipients whose second dose came at about 4 weeks and those whose second dose came at about 12 weeks were combined into one group, since spike-specific TCR depth and breadth did not differ between the two schedules. Vaccinee samples were obtained from the UK trials COV001 and COV002, which included a single-blind randomized controlled phase 2/3 trial of AZD1222 (ChAdOx1 nCoV-19) in healthy adults. Trial participant PBMC samples were collected at day 0 and day 28 after the second dose for TCRbeta chain sequencing.

The V and J genes are TRBV2 and TRBJ1-1, with no reliable assignment of the D segment. Material: peripheral blood, obtained 28 days after the second AZD1222 dose. The receptor was derived from an adult who received the AZD1222 COVID-19 vaccine. The CDR3 is CASSVGRTEAFF. At the DNA level, the sequence is TGTGCCAGCAGTGTTGGGCGCACTGAAGCTTTCTTT.